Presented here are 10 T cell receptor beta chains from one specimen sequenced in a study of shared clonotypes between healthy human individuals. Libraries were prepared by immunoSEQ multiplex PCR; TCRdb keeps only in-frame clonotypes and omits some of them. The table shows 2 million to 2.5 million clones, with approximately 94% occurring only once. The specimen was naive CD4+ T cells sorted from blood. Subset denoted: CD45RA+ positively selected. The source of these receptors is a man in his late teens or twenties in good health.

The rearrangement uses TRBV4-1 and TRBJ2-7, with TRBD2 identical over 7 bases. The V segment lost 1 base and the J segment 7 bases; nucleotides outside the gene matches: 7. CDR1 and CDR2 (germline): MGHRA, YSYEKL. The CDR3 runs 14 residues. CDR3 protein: CASSQGAGVGEQYF. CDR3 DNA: TGCGCCAGCAGCCAAGGGGCGGGAGTTGGTGAGCAGTACTTC.

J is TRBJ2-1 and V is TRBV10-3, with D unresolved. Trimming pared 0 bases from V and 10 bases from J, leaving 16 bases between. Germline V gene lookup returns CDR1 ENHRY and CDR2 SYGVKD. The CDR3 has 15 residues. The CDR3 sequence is CAISESELSIFEQFF. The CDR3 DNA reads TGTGCCATCAGTGAGTCAGAGCTCAGTATCTTCGAGCAGTTCTTC.

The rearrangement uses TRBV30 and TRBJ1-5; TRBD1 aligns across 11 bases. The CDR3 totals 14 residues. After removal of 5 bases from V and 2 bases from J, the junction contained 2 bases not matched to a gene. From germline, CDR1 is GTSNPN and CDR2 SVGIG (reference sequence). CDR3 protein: CAWGGQGGNQPQHF. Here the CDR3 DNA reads TGTGCCTGGGGGGGACAGGGGGGCAATCAGCCCCAGCATTTT.

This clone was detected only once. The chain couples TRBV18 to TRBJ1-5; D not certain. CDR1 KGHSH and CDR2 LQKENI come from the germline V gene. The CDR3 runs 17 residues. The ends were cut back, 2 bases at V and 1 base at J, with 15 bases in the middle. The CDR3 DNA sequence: TGTGCCAGCTCACCAGGCGGAGGGATCCTAAGCAATCAGCCCCAGCATTTT. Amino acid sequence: CASSPGGGILSNQPQHF.

The chain's CDR3 is CASSSAGSKRLEPQHF. DNA of the CDR3: TGTGCCAGCAGCTCAGCGGGGAGCAAAAGGTTAGAGCCCCAGCATTTT. This sequence joins TRBV28 and TRBJ1-5, with D unclear. Trimming took 6 bases from V and 8 from J, leaving 23 bases between them. The CDR3 contains 16 residues. Germline-derived CDR1 and CDR2 are MDHEN and SYDVKM.

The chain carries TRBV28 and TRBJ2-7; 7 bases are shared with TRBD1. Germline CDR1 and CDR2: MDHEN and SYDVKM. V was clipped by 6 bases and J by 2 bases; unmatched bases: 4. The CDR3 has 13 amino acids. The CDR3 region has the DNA TGTGCCAGCAGCCGGGACAGCACCTACGAGCAGTACTTC. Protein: CASSRDSTYEQYF.

The CDR3 DNA is TGTGCCAGCTCACCTCACAGGGGAGATACGCAGTATTTT. It encodes CASSPHRGDTQYF. The chain uses TRBV18 and TRBJ2-3; 7 positions match TRBD1. Germline CDR1 and CDR2: KGHSH and LQKENI. The CDR3 covers 13 residues. J gave up 5 bases and V 3 bases, and 2 bases lay outside the gene matches.

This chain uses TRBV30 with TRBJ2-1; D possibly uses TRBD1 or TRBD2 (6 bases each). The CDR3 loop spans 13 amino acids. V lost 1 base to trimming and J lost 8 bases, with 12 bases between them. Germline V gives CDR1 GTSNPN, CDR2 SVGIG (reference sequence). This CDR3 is CAWSGGAVHEQFF. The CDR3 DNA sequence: TGTGCCTGGAGTGGGGGGGCAGTCCATGAGCAGTTCTTC.

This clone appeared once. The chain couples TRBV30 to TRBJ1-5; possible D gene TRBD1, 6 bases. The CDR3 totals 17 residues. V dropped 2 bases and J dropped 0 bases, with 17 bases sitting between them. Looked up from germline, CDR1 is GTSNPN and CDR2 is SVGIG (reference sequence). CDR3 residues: CAWSTDRTSHSNQPQHF. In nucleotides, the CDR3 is TGTGCCTGGAGTACCGACAGGACTAGCCATAGCAATCAGCCCCAGCATTTT.

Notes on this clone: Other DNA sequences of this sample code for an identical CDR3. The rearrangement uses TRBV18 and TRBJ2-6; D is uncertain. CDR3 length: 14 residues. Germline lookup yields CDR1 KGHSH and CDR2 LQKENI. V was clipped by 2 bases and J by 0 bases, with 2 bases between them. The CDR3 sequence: CASSPTSGANVLTF. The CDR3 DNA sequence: TGTGCCAGCTCACCAACCTCTGGGGCCAACGTCCTGACTTTC.